There are a few counts of the clone carrying this T cell receptor beta chain. Sequencing used immunoSEQ multiplex PCR; TCRdb keeps in-frame clones, though not all of them. The table records 90,000 to 150,000 clones, just over 85% of them present only once. The sample comes from a study of blood T cell repertoires in COVID-19. Study summary: Sources were T cells, B-cell-depleted T cells, or PBMCs; the material itself was cDNA or gDNA.

Source material: peripheral blood. The sequence came from a woman between 50 and 59 years old with active or convalescent COVID-19.

The CDR3 DNA is TGTGCCAGCAGTTCCCCAGGGGGGTCCTACGAGCAGTACTTC. It specifies CASSSPGGSYEQYF. The V and J genes are TRBV6-5 and TRBJ2-7, with D possibly TRBD1 on 7 matching bases. The CDR3 consists of 14 residues. Germline V CDR1 and CDR2: MNHEY, SVGAGI. V was shortened by 4 bases and J by 1 base, with 11 bases between the two germline ends.